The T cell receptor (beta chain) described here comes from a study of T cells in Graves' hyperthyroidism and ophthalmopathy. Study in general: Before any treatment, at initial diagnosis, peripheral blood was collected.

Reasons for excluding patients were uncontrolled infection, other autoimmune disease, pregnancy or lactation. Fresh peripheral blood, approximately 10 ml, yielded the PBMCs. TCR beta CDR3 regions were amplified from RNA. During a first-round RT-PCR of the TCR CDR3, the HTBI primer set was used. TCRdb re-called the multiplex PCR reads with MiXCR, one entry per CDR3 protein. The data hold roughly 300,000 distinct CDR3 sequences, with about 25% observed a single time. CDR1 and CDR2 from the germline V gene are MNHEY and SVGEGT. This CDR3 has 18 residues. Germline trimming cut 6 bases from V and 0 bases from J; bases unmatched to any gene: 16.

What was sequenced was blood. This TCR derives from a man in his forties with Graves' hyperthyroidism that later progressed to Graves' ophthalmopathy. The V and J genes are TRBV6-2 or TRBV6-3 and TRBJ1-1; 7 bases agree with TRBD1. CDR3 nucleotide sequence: TGTGCCAGCAGCTCCAATCTGGAGAGGGGGCTTGTGAACACTGAAGCTTTCTTT. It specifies CASSSNLERGLVNTEAFF.